The 27 T cell receptor beta chains listed next were all sequenced from one sample in a study of blood T cell repertoires in COVID-19. Libraries were prepared by immunoSEQ multiplex PCR; TCRdb keeps only in-frame clonotypes and omits some of them. The sample carries 150,000 or so clones, around 85% recorded once. Sequencing was done on a sample of peripheral blood. These receptors were obtained from a woman over 75 with acute or convalescent COVID-19.

This chain connects TRBV2 to TRBJ2-3; 12 positions match TRBD2. Germline V gene lookup returns CDR1 SNHLY and CDR2 FYNNEI. Trimming took 6 bases from V and 0 from J; bases not matched to a gene: 7. The length of the CDR3 is 17 residues. The CDR3 reads CASRTGLAGSSTDTQYF. The CDR3 DNA is TGTGCCAGCAGAACGGGACTAGCGGGCTCTAGCACAGATACGCAGTATTTT.

This chain connects TRBV6-4 to TRBJ1-1; 10 nucleotides agree with TRBD1. Germline V gene sequence: CDR1 MRHNA, CDR2 SNTAGT. The CDR3 is 13 amino acids. With 3 bases clipped from V and 9 bases from J, the junction kept 4 bases outside the gene matches. DNA for the CDR3: TGTGCCAGCAGTGAAGGGACAGGGGACCAAGCTTTCTTT. It codes for CASSEGTGDQAFF.

This chain joins TRBV5-1 and TRBJ1-1; 7 bases match TRBD1. This CDR3 is built from 14 residues. Germline V CDR1 and CDR2: SGHRS, YFSETQ. Trimming at V came to 0 bases and at J to 4 bases, leaving 3 bases not matched to a gene. The CDR3 nucleotides read TGCGCCAGCAGCTTGGAGGGGGCCGGCACTGAAGCTTTCTTT. Translated: CASSLEGAGTEAFF.

The chain carries TRBV12-5 and TRBJ1-2, with D tentatively TRBD1 (6 bases). CDR3 length: 12 amino acids. Germline CDR1 LGHNT, CDR2 FRNRAP. V lost 6 bases, J lost 5 bases, and 10 bases lay in between. The CDR3 loop reads CASGTGEYGYTF. For the CDR3, the DNA is TGTGCTAGTGGGACAGGAGAATATGGCTACACCTTC.

This clone was counted a few times. The chain is built from TRBV2 and TRBJ1-1; the D gene is possibly TRBD1 (5 bases). The CDR3 is 16 amino acids. Germline V CDR1 and CDR2: SNHLY, FYNNEI. Trimming removed 1 base at V and 4 bases at J, with 16 bases between. The chain's CDR3 is CASSEERGRVGTEAFF. CDR3 coding DNA: TGTGCCAGCAGTGAAGAGCGGGGGAGGGTTGGCACTGAAGCTTTCTTT.

The CDR3 DNA is TGCGCCAGCAGACAGGGGTATGCGACCACTGAAGCTTTCTTT. It encodes CASRQGYATTEAFF. This chain joins TRBV5-1 and TRBJ1-1; 7 nucleotides align to TRBD1. Trimming cost V 5 bases and J 4 bases; bases outside gene matches: 8. The CDR3 consists of 14 residues. Looked up from germline, CDR1 is SGHRS and CDR2 is YFSETQ.

This clone was seen once. The V gene is TRBV5-1, the J gene TRBJ1-6; D may be TRBD1 (6 bases). The CDR3 extends over 14 amino acids. V was shortened by 4 bases and J by 8 bases, with 13 bases between the two germline ends. Germline CDR1 is SGHRS and CDR2 is YFSETQ. This CDR3 is CASSLGQTDSPLHF. The CDR3, as DNA: TGCGCCAGCAGCCTAGGACAGACAGATTCACCCCTCCACTTT.

The rearrangement joins TRBV4-2 to TRBJ1-2; D is ambiguous. The CDR3 runs 16 residues. V dropped 3 bases and J dropped 3 bases, with 17 bases sitting between them. CDR1 is LGHNA and CDR2 is YNFKEQ in the germline V gene. The CDR3 nucleotides read TGTGCCAGCAGCCACGGTCCTTCCGGGAACTACTATGGCTACACCTTC. The encoded protein is CASSHGPSGNYYGYTF.

CDR3 sequence (DNA): TGTGCCAGCAGCCCCCGTTCCCTCGAGCAGTACTTC. Protein product: CASSPRSLEQYF. The V and J genes are TRBV7-2 and TRBJ2-7; no definite D call. Trimming cost V 5 bases and J 6 bases, with 11 bases left between them. The CDR3 runs to 12 residues. Germline V CDR1 and CDR2: SGHTA, FQGNSA.

This rearrangement joins TRBV2 to TRBJ1-2, with TRBD1 matching 9 bases. This CDR3 is 14 amino acids long. Per the germline V gene, CDR1 is SNHLY and CDR2 is FYNNEI. Losses at the gene ends were 9 bases for V and 4 bases for J; bases not matched to a gene: 9. The CDR3 DNA reads TGTGCCAGGGACGGACAGGGGAATGGCTATGGCTACACCTTC. This sequence encodes CARDGQGNGYGYTF.

The J gene is TRBJ1-2, the V gene TRBV9; no definite D call. Germline V gene sequence: CDR1 SGDLS, CDR2 YYNGEE. V lost 3 bases, J lost 8 bases, and 14 bases lay in between. This CDR3 spans 13 amino acids. The CDR3 nucleotides are TGTGCCAGCAGCGCCCAAGCGGGTCGGGGCTACACCTTC. Translation gives CASSAQAGRGYTF.

V is TRBV18 and J is TRBJ2-7; 7 positions agree with TRBD1. V lost 3 bases to trimming and J lost 0 bases; unmatched junction nucleotides: 5. The CDR3 contains 15 residues. Germline V gives CDR1 KGHSH, CDR2 LQKENI. CDR3 sequence: CASSPPQGSSYEQYF. Here the CDR3 DNA reads TGTGCCAGCTCACCCCCACAGGGGAGCTCCTACGAGCAGTACTTC.

The rearrangement joins TRBV5-8 to TRBJ2-5; 7 nucleotides agree with TRBD2. The V and J ends lost 7 bases and 5 bases, in that order; junction bases with no gene match: 5. The germline V gene has CDR1 SGHTS and CDR2 YDEGEE. This CDR3 region has 12 residues. The CDR3 DNA sequence: TGTGCCAGCTTATTCGGGAGGGAGACCCAGTACTTC. Translated, it gives CASLFGRETQYF.

The rearrangement joins TRBV7-2 to TRBJ2-2, with a weak D call TRBD1 (7 bases). This CDR3 has 16 amino acids. Germline CDR1 SGHTA, CDR2 FQGNSA. V was clipped by 1 base and J by 4 bases, with 13 bases between them. The CDR3 DNA follows: TGTGCCAGCAGCTTAGGGGCAGGGGGAGGCACCGGGGAGCTGTTTTTT. It is translated as CASSLGAGGGTGELFF.

This clone was picked up a small number of times. The rearrangement uses TRBV6-6 and TRBJ1-1; no clear D. V dropped 8 bases and J dropped 0 bases, with 10 bases sitting between them. CDR1 and CDR2 from the germline V gene are MNHNY and SVGAGI (reference sequence). The length of the CDR3 is 13 residues. CDR3 in DNA: TGTGCCAGCCGAGGAAGCATGAACACTGAAGCTTTCTTT. This sequence encodes CASRGSMNTEAFF.

This sequence joins TRBV6-6 and TRBJ2-5, with a tentative D call TRBD1 (6 bases). Germline CDR1 MNHNY, CDR2 SVGAGI (reference sequence). V lost 9 bases and J 5 bases, leaving 16 bases between the germline ends. The CDR3 length is 13 residues. CDR3 in DNA: TGTGCCAGTCATACTCCAGGGGTGGAGACCCAGTACTTC. It codes for CASHTPGVETQYF.

The rearrangement uses TRBV7-9 and TRBJ1-1; D not certain. Trimming shortened V by 5 bases and J by 1 base, and 11 bases separated the two germline ends. CDR3 size: 14 residues. Germline V CDR1 and CDR2: SEHNR, FQNEAQ (reference sequence). The CDR3, as DNA: TGTGCCAGCAGCCGAGGGATGGCGAACACTGAAGCTTTCTTT. It is translated as CASSRGMANTEAFF.

A word on this clone: A read error may produce the germline difference seen at one junction end. The V and J genes are TRBV19 and TRBJ2-2; D might be TRBD2 (6 bases). Germline CDR1 is LNHDA and CDR2 is SQIVND (reference sequence). The length of the CDR3 is 16 residues. The CDR3 nucleotides are TGTGCCAGTAGTATAGTTATTGGCGGGAACGCCGGGGAGCTGTTTTTT. This sequence encodes CASSIVIGGNAGELFF.

The chain couples TRBV28 to TRBJ1-5; D gene ambiguous. In germline, CDR1 is MDHEN, CDR2 SYDVKM. This CDR3 spans 15 amino acids. V gave up 5 bases and J gave up 8 bases, with 19 bases separating them. The CDR3 loop reads CASSHGGGPHKPQHF. The CDR3 DNA sequence: TGTGCCAGCAGTCACGGAGGAGGGCCGCACAAGCCCCAGCATTTT.

This chain connects TRBV27 to TRBJ1-2; 9 nucleotides line up with TRBD1. Looked up from germline, CDR1 is MNHEY and CDR2 is SMNVEV (reference sequence). With V trimmed by 5 bases and J by 4 bases, 5 bases remained unmatched. This CDR3 has 14 residues. The CDR3 bases are TGTGCCAGCAGTCAAGGACAGGGGAGCTATGGCTACACCTTC. Protein sequence: CASSQGQGSYGYTF.

This clone was found once. The chain couples TRBV19 to TRBJ1-5, with D possibly TRBD1 on 6 matching bases. The CDR3 contains 14 residues. Germline V gene sequence: CDR1 LNHDA, CDR2 SQIVND (reference sequence). The V and J ends lost 6 bases and 0 bases respectively, with 9 bases between them. CDR3 bases: TGTGCCAGTAGGAGGGGGAATAGCAATCAGCCCCAGCATTTT. Translating it yields CASRRGNSNQPQHF.

The chain joins TRBV18 to TRBJ1-1, with 7 bases identical to TRBD1. After removal of 4 bases from V and 6 bases from J, the junction contained 11 bases not matched to a gene. The CDR3 has 15 residues. The germline gives CDR1 KGHSH, CDR2 LQKENI. The CDR3 DNA reads as TGTGCCAGCTCACAACTCCGACAGGGCAACGCTGAAGCTTTCTTT. Its protein is CASSQLRQGNAEAFF.

V usage is TRBV29-1 and J usage is TRBJ1-1; D gene ambiguous. The CDR3 totals 11 residues. Germline V gene data show CDR1 as SQVTM and CDR2 as ANQGSEA. V lost 4 bases and J 4 bases, leaving 7 bases between the germline ends. CDR3 in amino acids: CSVAAGTEAFF. The CDR3 bases are TGCAGCGTTGCGGCAGGCACTGAAGCTTTCTTT.

This chain uses TRBV18 with TRBJ1-5, with D tentatively TRBD1 (6 bases). The germline gives CDR1 KGHSH, CDR2 LQKENI. The CDR3 has 14 residues. The V end was cut by 3 bases, the J end by 5 bases, with 11 bases between. CDR3 sequence reads: CASSPDREDQPQHF. Written as DNA, the CDR3 is TGTGCCAGCTCACCGGACAGAGAGGATCAGCCCCAGCATTTT.

The chain recombines TRBV27 with TRBJ1-6, with D possibly being TRBD1 (6 bases). The CDR3 has 14 residues. Trimming pared 8 bases from V and 7 bases from J, leaving 15 bases between. Germline lookup yields CDR1 MNHEY and CDR2 SMNVEV (reference sequence). CDR3 nucleotide sequence: TGTGCCAGCCGGCCGGGCGACAGGAATTCACCCCTCCACTTT. Amino acids: CASRPGDRNSPLHF.

There are a few counts of this clone. The chain joins TRBV6-2 or TRBV6-3 to TRBJ1-2, with 8 bases identical to TRBD1. The length of the CDR3 is 14 residues. Germline assignment: CDR1 MNHEY and CDR2 SVGEGT. Trimming took 2 bases from V and 4 from J; bases not matched to a gene: 3. The CDR3 loop is CASSYLDRVYGYTF. CDR3 bases: TGTGCCAGCAGTTACCTGGACAGGGTCTATGGCTACACCTTC.

The chain links TRBV11-2 to TRBJ2-3; TRBD2 agrees at 10 bases. The V and J ends lost 4 bases and 5 bases, in that order; junction bases with no gene match: 6. There are 15 residues in the CDR3. Germline V CDR1 and CDR2: SGHAT, FQNNGV. The CDR3: CASSSLAGAGDTQYF. DNA for the CDR3: TGTGCCAGCAGCTCCCTAGCGGGGGCAGGAGATACGCAGTATTTT.